The 32 T cell receptor beta chains in this list originate from one sample, sequenced in a study of OX40 agonist ivuxolimab in advanced cancers. Generated by immunoSEQ multiplex PCR, the TCRdb table keeps only in-frame clones and is missing some. The sample has some 15,000 clones; 70% to 75% are singletons. The source was CD4+ or CD8+ T cells sorted from blood, collected in a trial of the OX40 agonist ivuxolimab. The receptors were sampled from an adult with an advanced solid tumor such as melanoma, head and neck, liver or kidney cancer.

V usage is TRBV28 and J usage is TRBJ2-3; weak D call: TRBD2 (6 bases). V was shortened by 2 bases and J by 2 bases, with 11 bases between the two germline ends. The germline gives CDR1 MDHEN, CDR2 SYDVKM. This CDR3 spans 15 amino acids. The CDR3 is CASSLGGASTDTQYF. CDR3 sequence (DNA): TGTGCCAGCAGTTTAGGCGGGGCCTCCACAGATACGCAGTATTTT.

The chain joins TRBV19 to TRBJ1-1; TRBD1 is a possible D gene (5 bases). Germline V gene lookup returns CDR1 LNHDA and CDR2 SQIVND (reference sequence). The CDR3 has 14 residues. V lost 7 bases and J lost 5, with 17 bases in between. The CDR3 nucleotides are TGTGCCAGTAATGTTCCAGGGCCTCTTACTGAAGCTTTCTTT. Encoded protein: CASNVPGPLTEAFF.

The CDR3 sequence: CASGLTSGVFNEQFF. The CDR3 coding sequence is TGTGCCAGCGGACTGACTAGCGGGGTCTTTAATGAGCAGTTCTTC. V gene TRBV5-5 combines with J gene TRBJ2-1; 11 bases fit TRBD2. The junction had 10 bases not matched to a gene; V was cut back by 7 bases and J by 7 bases. CDR3 size: 15 residues. Germline CDR1 is SGHKS and CDR2 is YYEKEE (reference sequence).

J is TRBJ2-7 and V is TRBV6-6; 7 bases align to TRBD1. CDR1 is MNHNY, CDR2 SVGAGI, per germline (reference sequence). There are 14 residues in the CDR3. The J segment lost 4 bases and the V segment lost 0 bases, leaving 3 bases of the junction unmatched. CDR3 loop: CASSYSGTDYEQYF. For the CDR3, the DNA is TGTGCCAGCAGTTACTCTGGGACAGATTACGAGCAGTACTTC.

V usage is TRBV7-9 and J usage is TRBJ2-1; D unclear. Trimming stripped 6 bases from V and 0 bases from J, with 15 bases between. The germline V gene encodes CDR1 SEHNR and CDR2 FQNEAQ (reference sequence). CDR3 length: 16 residues. The CDR3 DNA reads TGTGCCAGCAGTTCTATCGAGGCTAGCTCCTACAATGAGCAGTTCTTC. This translates into CASSSIEASSYNEQFF.

In its sample, this clone was seen a few times. The chain recombines TRBV9 with TRBJ2-7, with a weak D call TRBD1 (8 bases). Looked up from germline, CDR1 is SGDLS and CDR2 is YYNGEE. There are 16 residues in the CDR3. Trimming cost V 4 bases and J 1 base, with 18 bases left between them. This CDR3 reads CASSLTGGGFSYEQYF. DNA for the CDR3: TGTGCCAGCAGCTTAACAGGGGGGGGGTTTTCCTACGAGCAGTACTTC.

V gene TRBV6-1 combines with J gene TRBJ2-7; TRBD1 agrees at 10 bases. The germline CDR1 and CDR2 sequences are MNHNS and SASEGT. CDR3 length: 15 amino acids. After removal of 1 base from V and 2 bases from J, the junction contained 2 bases not matched to a gene. The CDR3, as DNA: TGTGCCAGCAGTGAAGAAGACAGGGGGCCCTACGAGCAGTACTTC. Amino acid sequence: CASSEEDRGPYEQYF.

Only a few counts were recorded for this clone. The chain joins TRBV29-1 to TRBJ1-1; D might be TRBD1 (5 bases). The CDR3 contains 13 residues. Trimming removed 7 bases from V and 0 bases from J, with 12 bases in between. Germline CDR1 and CDR2: SQVTM and ANQGSEA. In DNA, the CDR3 is TGCAGCGCTCGGGGCAGCTTGAACACTGAAGCTTTCTTT. As protein: CSARGSLNTEAFF.

The chain joins TRBV28 to TRBJ1-5, with 8 bases matching TRBD1. Looked up from germline, CDR1 is MDHEN and CDR2 is SYDVKM. This CDR3 is built from 13 residues. With 8 bases clipped from V and 7 bases from J, the junction kept 7 bases outside the gene matches. The CDR3 protein is CASSGQVLQPQHF. The CDR3, as DNA: TGTGCCAGCTCGGGACAGGTCTTGCAGCCCCAGCATTTT.

The chain links TRBV7-9 to TRBJ2-3, with D possibly matching TRBD1 (5 bases). The V end lost 1 base, the J end lost 2 bases, and 16 bases lay between the germline ends. Looked up from germline, CDR1 is SEHNR and CDR2 is FQNEAQ (reference sequence). The CDR3 is made up of 17 amino acids. The CDR3 is CASSLVDQGSTTDTQYF. The CDR3, as DNA: TGTGCCAGCAGCTTAGTTGATCAGGGTAGCACCACAGATACGCAGTATTTT.

A single count supports this clone. J is TRBJ1-1 and V is TRBV6-5; tentatively, D is TRBD1 (6 bases). The V end was cut by 6 bases, the J end by 6 bases, with 11 bases between. Per the germline V gene, CDR1 is MNHEY and CDR2 is SVGAGI. This CDR3 spans 12 amino acids. In DNA, the CDR3 is TGTGCCAGCAGGCAGGGGTACGCTGAAGCTTTCTTT. It translates to CASRQGYAEAFF.

J is TRBJ1-1 and V is TRBV6-1; unclear D gene. The CDR3 has 10 residues. The ends were cut back, 6 bases at V and 7 bases at J, with 6 bases in the middle. Per the germline V gene, CDR1 is MNHNS and CDR2 is SASEGT. The CDR3 region has the DNA TGTGCCAGCAGATCGGTTGAAGCTTTCTTT. This gives the protein CASRSVEAFF.

Sample share makes this clone medium-sized (0.01 to 0.1%). The rearrangement uses TRBV5-4 and TRBJ2-7; D perhaps matches TRBD2 (5 bases). CDR1 is SGHNT, CDR2 YYREEE, per germline (reference sequence). Trimming stripped 6 bases from V and 2 bases from J, with 12 bases between. This CDR3 spans 13 amino acids. In DNA, the CDR3 is TGTGCCAGCACCTCAAGGGAGACCTACGAGCAGTACTTC. This sequence encodes CASTSRETYEQYF.

V gene TRBV4-1 combines with J gene TRBJ2-1, with 9 bases matching TRBD2. Germline V gives CDR1 MGHRA, CDR2 YSYEKL. The CDR3 has 15 amino acids. Trimming took 3 bases from V and 8 from J; bases not matched to a gene: 8. CDR3 sequence (DNA): TGCGCCAGCAGCCAGAGGCTAGCGGGACGGGATGAGCAGTTCTTC. As protein: CASSQRLAGRDEQFF.

The chain is built from TRBV11-2 and TRBJ2-7; no definite D call. V gave up 3 bases and J gave up 2 bases, with 8 bases separating them. This CDR3 is built from 13 residues. Looked up from germline, CDR1 is SGHAT and CDR2 is FQNNGV. CDR3 region: CASSLSDPYEQYF. CDR3 nucleotides: TGTGCCAGCAGCTTGAGCGATCCCTACGAGCAGTACTTC.

The chain combines TRBV7-2 with TRBJ2-2, with 8 bases aligning to TRBD2. This CDR3 is built from 19 residues. Unmatched junction bases numbered 20, after V lost 5 bases and J lost 6 bases. Germline-derived CDR1 and CDR2 are SGHTA and FQGNSA. CDR3 sequence (DNA): TGTGCCAGCAGCATCGATCGGAACATACGGGAGGGCCCCTCCGGGGAGCTGTTTTTT. Residues: CASSIDRNIREGPSGELFF.

The rearrangement links TRBV27 to TRBJ2-7, with D perhaps matching TRBD1 or TRBD2 (5 bases each). The CDR3 consists of 16 residues. V was pared by 3 bases and J by 5 bases, with 20 bases between. CDR1 is MNHEY, CDR2 SMNVEV, per germline (reference sequence). CDR3 residues: CASSFSVGERGDEQYF. The CDR3 region has the DNA TGTGCCAGCAGTTTTTCCGTGGGGGAACGAGGGGACGAGCAGTACTTC.

This clone was detected a few times. The chain recombines TRBV27 with TRBJ2-7; no firm D call. The CDR3 consists of 14 residues. Germline V gene sequence: CDR1 MNHEY, CDR2 SMNVEV (reference sequence). Trimming took 6 bases from V and 3 from J, leaving 15 bases between them. CDR3 nucleotides: TGTGCCAGCAGCCCGACACTGAATCACTACGAGCAGTACTTC. Protein product: CASSPTLNHYEQYF.

The rearrangement links TRBV7-2 to TRBJ2-7; the D gene is possibly TRBD2 (6 bases). Germline V gene sequence: CDR1 SGHTA, CDR2 FQGNSA. V gave up 5 bases and J gave up 0 bases, with 14 bases separating them. The length of the CDR3 is 15 residues. The CDR3 spells CASSRWDLSSYEQYF. CDR3 in DNA: TGTGCCAGCAGCCGATGGGACTTAAGCTCCTACGAGCAGTACTTC. Full variable domain (remainder filled in from reference TRBV7-2 and TRBJ2-7): GAGVSQSPSNKVTEKGKDVELRCDPISGHTALYWYRQSLGQGLEFLIYFQGNSAPDKSGLPSDRFSAERTGGSVSTLTIQRTQQEDSAVYLCASSRWDLSSYEQYFGPGTRLTVT.

V gene TRBV19 combines with J gene TRBJ2-2; TRBD1 matches 9 bases. The CDR3 consists of 16 residues. CDR1 and CDR2 from the germline V gene are LNHDA and SQIVND (reference sequence). V was pared by 4 bases and J by 0 bases, with 3 bases of the junction left unmatched. CDR3 residues: CASSRGTGPNTGELFF. As DNA, the CDR3 is TGTGCCAGTAGTAGGGGGACAGGGCCGAACACCGGGGAGCTGTTTTTT.

This clone was seen more than once but under ten times. This sequence joins TRBV7-6 and TRBJ2-7, with D tentatively TRBD1 (6 bases). CDR3 length equals 15 residues. Per the germline V gene, CDR1 is SGHVS and CDR2 is FNYEAQ. The V end lost 5 bases, the J end lost 1 base, and 15 bases lay between the germline ends. CDR3: CASSPEPTGSYEQYF. Written as DNA, the CDR3 is TGTGCCAGCAGCCCAGAACCGACAGGATCCTACGAGCAGTACTTC. The entire variable domain, with the rest obtained from reference TRBV7-6 and TRBJ2-7, is as follows: GAGVSQSPRYKVTKRGQDVALRCDPISGHVSLYWYRQALGQGPEFLTYFNYEAQQDKSGLPNDRFSAERPEGSISTLTIQRTEQRDSAMYRCASSPEPTGSYEQYFGPGTRLTVT.

Only one count was recorded for this clone. The V call is TRBV7-9, the J call TRBJ2-2; D might be TRBD2 (5 bases). The CDR3 contains 14 residues. Trimming shortened V by 2 bases and J by 3 bases, and 7 bases separated the two germline ends. CDR1 and CDR2 from the germline V gene are SEHNR and FQNEAQ (reference sequence). The CDR3 region has the DNA TGTGCCAGCAGCTTAAAGGGAGACACCGGGGAGCTGTTTTTT. Residues: CASSLKGDTGELFF.

This clone was counted a single time. V and J are TRBV4-1 and TRBJ2-7; TRBD2 is a possible D gene (6 bases). Trimming removed 1 base from V and 0 bases from J, with 13 bases in between. Germline V gene data show CDR1 as MGHRA and CDR2 as YSYEKL. This CDR3 is built from 16 residues. The CDR3 nucleotides are TGCGCCAGCAGCCAAGTAGCGGCAGATACCTCCTACGAGCAGTACTTC. Protein: CASSQVAADTSYEQYF.

V gene TRBV28 combines with J gene TRBJ2-7; 7 nucleotides line up with TRBD2. In germline, CDR1 is MDHEN, CDR2 SYDVKM. The CDR3 is 15 residues long. J gave up 0 bases and V 6 bases, and 8 bases lay outside the gene matches. The CDR3 reads CASRGGVSNSYEQYF. The CDR3 DNA reads as TGTGCCAGCAGGGGGGGGGTTTCTAACTCCTACGAGCAGTACTTC. The variable domain in full, completed from reference TRBV28 and TRBJ2-7, reads DVKVTQSSRYLVKRTGEKVFLECVQDMDHENMFWYRQDPGLGLRLIYFSYDVKMKEKGDIPEGYSVSREKKERFSLILESASTNQTSMYLCASRGGVSNSYEQYFGPGTRLTVT.

V gene TRBV4-2 combines with J gene TRBJ1-3, with D unclear. The CDR3 totals 15 residues. Looked up from germline, CDR1 is LGHNA and CDR2 is YNFKEQ. V dropped 0 bases and J dropped 0 bases, with 6 bases sitting between them. This CDR3 reads CASSQDPGSGNTIYF. The CDR3 DNA reads TGTGCCAGCAGCCAAGATCCGGGCTCTGGAAACACCATATATTTT.

This sequence joins TRBV14 and TRBJ2-1; TRBD1 matches 7 bases. This CDR3 is 14 amino acids long. CDR1 SGHDN and CDR2 FVKESK come from the germline V gene. Losses at the gene ends were 1 base for V and 6 bases for J; bases not matched to a gene: 3. The CDR3 DNA follows: TGTGCCAGCAGCCAAGGTTCAGGGGGCAATGAGCAGTTCTTC. Protein: CASSQGSGGNEQFF.

The rearrangement uses TRBV5-4 and TRBJ2-1; TRBD2 is a possible D gene (6 bases). Between the trimmed V and J ends, which lost 4 bases and 6 bases, there was a span of 20 bases. Germline lookup yields CDR1 SGHNT and CDR2 YYREEE (reference sequence). This CDR3 has 16 amino acids. The CDR3 coding sequence is TGTGCCAGCAGCCCCACACCGGGGACTGCTGTCAATGAGCAGTTCTTC. Amino acids: CASSPTPGTAVNEQFF.

The chain has TRBV27 and TRBJ1-1, with D uncertain. In germline, CDR1 is MNHEY, CDR2 SMNVEV (reference sequence). V gave up 0 bases and J gave up 5 bases, with 7 bases separating them. This CDR3 is 13 amino acids long. The CDR3 DNA is TGTGCCAGCAGTTTATCAGGGAGAACTGAAGCTTTCTTT. This gives the protein CASSLSGRTEAFF.

This clone was found once. The gene calls are TRBV11-1 and TRBJ2-7, with D possibly being TRBD1 (5 bases). CDR1 is SGHAT and CDR2 is FQDESV in the germline V gene (reference sequence). Trimming removed 5 bases from V and 2 bases from J, with 16 bases in between. The CDR3 length is 15 residues. Written as DNA, the CDR3 is TGTGCCAGCAGCCACCCCTTGACAGCCCCCTACGAGCAGTACTTC. This gives the protein CASSHPLTAPYEQYF.

This chain connects TRBV6-1 to TRBJ2-1; no clear D. Germline CDR1 MNHNS, CDR2 SASEGT. V gave up 8 bases and J gave up 2 bases, with 10 bases separating them. The CDR3 sequence is 13 residues long. The CDR3 loop is CASLWPTYNEQFF. In DNA, the CDR3 is TGTGCCAGCCTTTGGCCTACCTACAATGAGCAGTTCTTC.

J is TRBJ1-1 and V is TRBV1; the listed D gene, TRBD1, was not tested against the DNA. TRBV1 is assigned pseudogene status. This CDR3 has 14 residues. CDR3 sequence: CTSSQQGSDTEAFF. CDR3 nucleotides: TGCACCAGCAGCCAACAGGGGTCGGACACTGAAGCTTTCTTT.

This rearrangement joins TRBV9 to TRBJ2-7, with 7 nucleotides matching TRBD2. The trim removed 4 bases at V and 0 bases at J, leaving 1 base unmatched. This CDR3 comprises 13 residues. Germline CDR1 reads SGDLS; CDR2 reads YYNGEE. The CDR3 bases are TGTGCCAGCAGCCGGGACTACTCCTACGAGCAGTACTTC. Translation gives CASSRDYSYEQYF. The full variable domain, in which reference TRBV9 and TRBJ2-7 provide the parts outside the CDR3, is DSGVTQTPKHLITATGQRVTLRCSPRSGDLSVYWYQQSLDQGLQFLIQYYNGEERAKGNILERFSAQQFPDLHSELNLSSLELGDSALYFCASSRDYSYEQYFGPGTRLTVT.